Sequencing of this TCR beta chain was carried out in a study of identical twins. Study-level findings and limits: Cord blood beta clonotypes that were abundant carried fewer insertions, and memory repertoires showed no such trend.

Healthy Caucasian donors formed the entire cohort. CDR3 length equals 15 residues. The germline gives CDR1 SGHVS, CDR2 FQNEAQ. With V trimmed by 0 bases and J by 1 base, 2 bases remained unmatched. The table lists this clonotype with many counts. Its antigen is unidentified. The authors used template switching to add a universal primer site and gave cDNA unique molecular identifiers. TCRdb re-derived calls from the 5' RACE reads in MiXCR, one entry per CDR3 protein. This table has about 210,000 distinct CDR3 sequences, around 10% appearing once. Material: memory (CD45RO+) T cells sorted from blood. The V and J genes are TRBV7-8 and TRBJ1-1; TRBD1 matches at 7 bases. The TCR originated in a woman between 18 and 30 years old in good health. The CDR3 protein is CASSLARDRNTEAFF. The DNA for the CDR3 is TGTGCCAGCAGCTTAGCGCGGGACAGGAACACTGAAGCTTTCTTT.